The T cell receptor (beta chain) under discussion was sequenced for a study of identical twins. This clonotype was detected only a few times. Its antigen is still unknown. From the 5' RACE reads, TCRdb called clonotypes with MiXCR, one entry per CDR3 protein. This table holds over 550,000 distinct CDR3 sequences, 7% to 7.5% found once. V was pared by 8 bases and J by 9 bases, with 6 bases of the junction left unmatched. The CDR3 runs 11 residues. Germline CDR1 KGHDR, CDR2 SFDVKD. Study results and limitations: Insertion counts were lower in abundant cord blood beta clonotypes, a trend that memory repertoires did not show. Invariant populations such as MAIT and iNKT cells could partly muddle zero-insertion analyses.

The sample was also reused in another study, on yellow fever vaccine responses in identical twins.

The clonotype was recovered from a woman aged 18-29 years in good health. This rearrangement joins TRBV24-1 to TRBJ2-7, with 7 positions matching TRBD2. Sequencing was performed on PBMCs. CDR3 sequence (DNA): TGTGCCACCACGCGGGGGAGGTGGCAGTACGTC. It encodes CATTRGRWQYV.